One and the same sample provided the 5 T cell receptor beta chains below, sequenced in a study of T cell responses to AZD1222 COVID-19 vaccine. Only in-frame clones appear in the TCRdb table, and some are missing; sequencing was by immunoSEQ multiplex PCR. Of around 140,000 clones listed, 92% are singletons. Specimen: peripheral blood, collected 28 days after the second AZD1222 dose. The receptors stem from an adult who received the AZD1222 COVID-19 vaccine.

CDR3 coding DNA: TGTGCCAGCCACCGACAGGGGATTAATGAAAAACTGTTTTTT. Amino acid sequence: CASHRQGINEKLFF. The chain uses TRBV19 and TRBJ1-4, with 8 bases identical to TRBD1. V lost 9 bases to trimming and J lost 4 bases; unmatched junction nucleotides: 7. Per the germline V gene, CDR1 is LNHDA and CDR2 is SQIVND (reference sequence). The CDR3 totals 14 residues.

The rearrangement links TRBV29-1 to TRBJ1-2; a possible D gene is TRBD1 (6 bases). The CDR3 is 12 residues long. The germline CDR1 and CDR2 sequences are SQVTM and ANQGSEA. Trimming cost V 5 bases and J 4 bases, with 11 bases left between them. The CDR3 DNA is TGCAGCGTTTTGGACAGACCCTATGGCTACACCTTC. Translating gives CSVLDRPYGYTF.

The CDR3 DNA reads as TGTGCCAGCAGCTCCTACGAGCAGTACTTC. Protein sequence: CASSSYEQYF. The rearrangement joins TRBV7-9 to TRBJ2-7, with D unresolved. Germline V lookup: CDR1 SEHNR, CDR2 FQNEAQ (reference sequence). Trimming pared 4 bases from V and 2 bases from J, leaving 0 bases between. The CDR3 length is 10 residues.

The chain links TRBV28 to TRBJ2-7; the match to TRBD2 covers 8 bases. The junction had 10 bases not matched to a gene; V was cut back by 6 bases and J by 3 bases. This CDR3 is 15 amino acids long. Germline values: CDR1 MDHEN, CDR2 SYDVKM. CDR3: CASSDQTSAFYEQYF. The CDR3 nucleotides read TGTGCCAGCAGCGACCAGACTAGCGCTTTCTACGAGCAGTACTTC.

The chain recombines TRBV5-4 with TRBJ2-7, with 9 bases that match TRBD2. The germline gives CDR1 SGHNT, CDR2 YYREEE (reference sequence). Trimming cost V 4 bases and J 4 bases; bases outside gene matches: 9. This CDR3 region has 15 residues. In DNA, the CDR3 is TGTGCCAGCAGCGACAAAGCTAGCGGGAATTACGAGCAGTACTTC. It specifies CASSDKASGNYEQYF. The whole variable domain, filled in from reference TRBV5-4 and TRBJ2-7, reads ETGVTQSPTHLIKTRGQQVTLRCSSQSGHNTVSWYQQALGQGPQFIFQYYREEENGRGNFPPRFSGLQFPNYSSELNVNALELDDSALYLCASSDKASGNYEQYFGPGTRLTVT.